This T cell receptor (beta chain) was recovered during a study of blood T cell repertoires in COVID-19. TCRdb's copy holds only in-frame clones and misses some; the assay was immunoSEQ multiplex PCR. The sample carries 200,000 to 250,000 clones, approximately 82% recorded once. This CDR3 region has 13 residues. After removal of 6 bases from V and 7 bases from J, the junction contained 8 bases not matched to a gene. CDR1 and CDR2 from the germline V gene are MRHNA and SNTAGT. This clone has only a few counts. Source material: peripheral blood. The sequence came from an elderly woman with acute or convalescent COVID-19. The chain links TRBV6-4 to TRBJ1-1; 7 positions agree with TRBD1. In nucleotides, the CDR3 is TGTGCCAGCAGGGGCCTCGACAGGGATGAAGCTTTCTTT. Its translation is CASRGLDRDEAFF.